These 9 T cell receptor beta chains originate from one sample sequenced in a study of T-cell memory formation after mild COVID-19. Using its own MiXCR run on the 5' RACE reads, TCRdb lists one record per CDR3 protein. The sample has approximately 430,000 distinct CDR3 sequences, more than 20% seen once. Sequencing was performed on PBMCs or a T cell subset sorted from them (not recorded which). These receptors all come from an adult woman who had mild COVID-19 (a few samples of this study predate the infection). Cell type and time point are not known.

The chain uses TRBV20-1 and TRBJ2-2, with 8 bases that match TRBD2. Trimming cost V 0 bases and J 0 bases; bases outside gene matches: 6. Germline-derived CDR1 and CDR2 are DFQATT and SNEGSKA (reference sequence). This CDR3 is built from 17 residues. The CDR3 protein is CSARDFVGLANTGELFF. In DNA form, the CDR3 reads TGCAGTGCTAGAGATTTCGTGGGACTAGCGAACACCGGGGAGCTGTTTTTT.

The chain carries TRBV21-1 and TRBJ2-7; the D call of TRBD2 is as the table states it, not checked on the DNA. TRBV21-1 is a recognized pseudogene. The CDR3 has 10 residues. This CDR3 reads CAAPGPEQYF. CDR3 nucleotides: TGTGCCGCCCCAGGGCCAGAGCAGTACTTC.

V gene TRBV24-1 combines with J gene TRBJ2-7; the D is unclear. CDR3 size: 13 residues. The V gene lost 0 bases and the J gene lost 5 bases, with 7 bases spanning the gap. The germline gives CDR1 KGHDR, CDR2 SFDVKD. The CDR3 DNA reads TGTGCCACCAGTGATTTGGTACTCGACGAGCAGTACTTC. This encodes CATSDLVLDEQYF.

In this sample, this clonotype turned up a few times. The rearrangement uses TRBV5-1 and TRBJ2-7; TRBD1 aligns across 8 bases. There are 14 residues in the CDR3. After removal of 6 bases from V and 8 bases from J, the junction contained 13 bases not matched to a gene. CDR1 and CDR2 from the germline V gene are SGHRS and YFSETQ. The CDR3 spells CASMGTGTLGQQYF. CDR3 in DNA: TGCGCCAGCATGGGGACAGGAACGTTGGGGCAGCAGTACTTC.

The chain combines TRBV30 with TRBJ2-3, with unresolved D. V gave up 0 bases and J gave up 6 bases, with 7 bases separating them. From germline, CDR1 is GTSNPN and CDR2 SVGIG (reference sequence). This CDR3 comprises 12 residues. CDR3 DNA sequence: TGTGCCTGGAGTGTTGGCGTGGATACGCAGTATTTT. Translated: CAWSVGVDTQYF.

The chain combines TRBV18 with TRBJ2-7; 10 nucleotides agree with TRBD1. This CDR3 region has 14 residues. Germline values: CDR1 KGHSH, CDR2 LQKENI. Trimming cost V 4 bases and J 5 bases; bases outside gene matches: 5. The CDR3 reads CASSLGQGNDEQYF. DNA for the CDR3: TGTGCCAGCTCACTGGGACAGGGGAACGACGAGCAGTACTTC.

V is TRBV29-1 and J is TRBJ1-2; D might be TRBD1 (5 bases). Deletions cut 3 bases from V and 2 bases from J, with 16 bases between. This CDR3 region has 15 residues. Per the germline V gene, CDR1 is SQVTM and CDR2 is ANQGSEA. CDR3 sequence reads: CSVDRTSGGNYGYTF. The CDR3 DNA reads TGCAGCGTTGATAGGACTTCGGGGGGAAACTATGGCTACACCTTC.

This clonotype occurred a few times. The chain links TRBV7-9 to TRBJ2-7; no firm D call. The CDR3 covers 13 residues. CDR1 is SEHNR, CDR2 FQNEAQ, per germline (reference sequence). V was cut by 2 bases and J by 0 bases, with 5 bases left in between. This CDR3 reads CASSLILSYEQYF. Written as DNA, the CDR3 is TGTGCCAGCAGCTTAATCCTCTCCTACGAGCAGTACTTC.

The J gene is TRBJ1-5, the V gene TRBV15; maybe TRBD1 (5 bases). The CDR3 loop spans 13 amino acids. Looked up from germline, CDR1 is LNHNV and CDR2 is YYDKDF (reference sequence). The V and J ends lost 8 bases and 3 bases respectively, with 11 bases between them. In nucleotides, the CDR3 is TGTGCCACCGGAGACAGCTCCAATCAGCCCCAGCATTTT. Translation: CATGDSSNQPQHF.